This TCR beta chain was captured in a study of monozygotic twins with inflammatory bowel disease. Findings of the study overall: Versus healthy twins, IBD patients showed fewer clonotypes shared with others, especially with disease activity.

An amount of about 3,400 ng of total RNA was used for each TCR library. Eight reactions per sample, run separately, yielded cDNA. TCRdb reprocessed the 5' RACE reads, keeping one entry per CDR3 protein, no DNA. The repertoire table contains around 47,000 distinct CDR3 sequences. CDR1 GTSNPN and CDR2 SVGIG come from the germline V gene (reference sequence). The CDR3 totals 11 residues. Regarding this clonotype: Its antigen is still unknown.

Blood (around 2.5 ml) was collected from every donor individually. J is TRBJ2-1 and V is TRBV30; without DNA, the TCRdb call of TRBD1 cannot be checked. The sample was blood. This receptor was taken from a human donor with ulcerative colitis or Crohn's disease, or a healthy co-twin of an affected twin (not recorded which). The CDR3 region is CAGSQDNEQFF.